This T cell receptor beta chain stems from a study of T cell clonality in common variable immunodeficiency. This clone was found many times. Its specificity is unknown. Read coverage stops 3 residues before the CDR3 terminus; the germline J gene supplies the remainder. Study-wide findings and caveats: Fewer deletions and N-nucleotide insertions were reportedly seen in common variable immunodeficiency TCR beta sequences.

Data came from immunoSEQ multiplex PCR; TCRdb stores just in-frame clones and leaves some out. The repertoire shows tens of thousands of clones, none seen only once; the top ten take about 27%. Most patients and controls had Caucasian heritage. Each donor provided roughly 4.5 to 9 ml of heparinized whole blood. Between the trimmed V and J ends, which lost 4 bases and 3 bases, there was a span of 16 bases. This CDR3 is 15 amino acids long. Looked up from germline, CDR1 is SGHRS and CDR2 is YFSETQ. The sequenced sample was peripheral blood mononuclear cells. The chain combines TRBV5-1 with TRBJ2-5, with D perhaps matching TRBD1 (6 bases). This TCR was sampled from a human donor with common variable immunodeficiency. The CDR3: CASSSLGALKETQYF. The sequenced part of the CDR3 DNA is TGCGCCAGCAGCAGTCTGGGGGCGCTGAAAGAGACC.